Reported below is one T cell receptor beta chain. The antigen remains undetermined. The entry originates in a study of shared clonotypes between healthy human individuals. Regarding the study as a whole: Of the naive CD4 clonotypes, about 5.4% were shared across a few donors. Lower generation probabilities were found for non-shared clonotypes than for those shared by all four donors.

This CDR3 is built from 14 residues. Trimming took off 2 bases at V and 4 bases at J, with 9 bases between the two ends. The germline gives CDR1 KGHSH, CDR2 LQKENI. Naive CD4+ cells were CD45RA-selected; the remaining cells were memory. Here immunoSEQ multiplex PCR was the method, and the copy in TCRdb shows in-frame clones only, minus some. Of millions of clones in the sample, about 95% were seen once. V usage is TRBV18 and J usage is TRBJ1-5; D not certain. This clonotype originated in a man between 18 and 29 years old in good health. The specimen sequenced was naive CD4+ T cells sorted from blood. Regarding subset: CD45RA+ positively selected. The CDR3 DNA reads TGTGCCAGCTCACCAAGCCGGTTGAATCAGCCCCAGCATTTT. Residues: CASSPSRLNQPQHF.